This T cell receptor (beta chain) was captured by sequencing in a study of blood T cell repertoires in COVID-19. Looking at the study overall: The United States, Italy and Spain provided the acute and convalescent COVID-19 samples. In each case, the material was cDNA or gDNA derived from T cells, B-cell-depleted T cells, or PBMCs.

This CDR3 has 17 amino acids. Germline V CDR1 and CDR2: SEHNR, FQNEAQ (reference sequence). The V gene end was trimmed by 1 base and the J gene end by 3 bases; junction bases not matched to a gene: 5. The authors' processing: From reference gene primer amplification, estimates of nucleated cell counts were derived. The data were produced by immunoSEQ multiplex PCR, yet TCRdb's version contains in-frame clones alone and is incomplete. The DNA gave D and trimming, while V, J and clone size come from that table. The sample lists 300,000 to 400,000 clones, under 95% occurring once. Input material: peripheral blood. The sequence came from a woman between 18 and 29 years old who had recovered from COVID-19. The chain combines TRBV7-9 with TRBJ2-1, with 11 nucleotides matching TRBD2. The CDR3 is CASSLGGLAELYNEQFF. The CDR3 DNA reads as TGTGCCAGCAGCTTAGGGGGACTAGCGGAACTCTACAATGAGCAGTTCTTC.